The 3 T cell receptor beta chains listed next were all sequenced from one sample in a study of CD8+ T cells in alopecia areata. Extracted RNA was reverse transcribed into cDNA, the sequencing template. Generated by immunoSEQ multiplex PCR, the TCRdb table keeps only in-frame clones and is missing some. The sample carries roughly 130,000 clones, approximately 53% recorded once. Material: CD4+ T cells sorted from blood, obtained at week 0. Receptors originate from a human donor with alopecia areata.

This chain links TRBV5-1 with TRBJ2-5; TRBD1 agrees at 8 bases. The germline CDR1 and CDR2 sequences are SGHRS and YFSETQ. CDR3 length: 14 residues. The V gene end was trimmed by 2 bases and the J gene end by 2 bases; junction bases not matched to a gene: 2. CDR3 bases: TGCGCCAGCAGCTTAAGACAGGGGCAAGAGACCCAGTACTTC. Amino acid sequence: CASSLRQGQETQYF.

This CDR3 reads CASGLQGEGNQPQHF. CDR3 coding DNA: TGTGCCAGCGGTCTTCAGGGCGAGGGCAATCAGCCCCAGCATTTT. This chain joins TRBV19 and TRBJ1-5, with D possibly TRBD1 on 5 matching bases. Germline loops: CDR1 LNHDA, CDR2 SQIVND (reference sequence). The CDR3 has 15 amino acids. Trimming took 9 bases from V and 2 from J, leaving 17 bases between them.

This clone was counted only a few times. CDR3 DNA sequence: TGTGCCAGCTCACCAAGTCAGGAGGTTACCTACGAGCAGTACTTC. Translating gives CASSPSQEVTYEQYF. V and J are TRBV18 and TRBJ2-7, with a possible D match to TRBD2 (5 bases). The germline V and J ends were trimmed by 2 bases and 2 bases, with 13 bases remaining between them. Germline CDR1 reads KGHSH; CDR2 reads LQKENI. The CDR3 is 15 amino acids.